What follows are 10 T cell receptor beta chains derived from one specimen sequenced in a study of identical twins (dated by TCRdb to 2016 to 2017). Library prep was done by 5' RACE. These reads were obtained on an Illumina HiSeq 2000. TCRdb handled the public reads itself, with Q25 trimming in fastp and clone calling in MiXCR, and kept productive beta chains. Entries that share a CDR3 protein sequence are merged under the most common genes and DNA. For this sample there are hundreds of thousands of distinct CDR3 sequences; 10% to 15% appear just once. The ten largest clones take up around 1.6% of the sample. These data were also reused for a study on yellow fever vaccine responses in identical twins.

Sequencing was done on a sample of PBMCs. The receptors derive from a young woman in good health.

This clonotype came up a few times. CDR3 residues: CASSLGGSVGYTF. The CDR3 nucleotides are TGTGCCAGCAGTTTAGGTGGTTCGGTTGGCTACACCTTC. This sequence joins TRBV12-3 or TRBV12-4 and TRBJ1-2; D not certain. Between the trimmed V and J ends, which lost 1 base and 7 bases, there was a span of 10 bases. CDR3 length: 13 residues.

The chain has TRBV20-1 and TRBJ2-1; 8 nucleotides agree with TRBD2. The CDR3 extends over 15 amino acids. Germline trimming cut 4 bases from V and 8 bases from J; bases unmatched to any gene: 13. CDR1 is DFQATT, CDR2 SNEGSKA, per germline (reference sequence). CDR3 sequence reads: CSATVPGLGVDEQFF. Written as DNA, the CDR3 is TGCAGTGCTACCGTTCCGGGACTAGGGGTTGATGAGCAGTTCTTC.

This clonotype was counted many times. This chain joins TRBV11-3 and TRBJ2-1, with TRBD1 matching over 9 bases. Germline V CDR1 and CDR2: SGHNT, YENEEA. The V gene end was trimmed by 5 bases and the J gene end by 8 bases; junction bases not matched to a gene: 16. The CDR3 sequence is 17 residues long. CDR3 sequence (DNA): TGTGCCAGCAGCCCTAAGCTTCTCGCTACAGGGGGCTATGAGCAGTTCTTC. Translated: CASSPKLLATGGYEQFF. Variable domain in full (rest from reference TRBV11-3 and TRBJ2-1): EAGVVQSPRYKIIEKKQPVAFWCNPISGHNTLYWYLQNLGQGPELLIRYENEEAVDDSQLPKDRFSAERLKGVDSTLKIQPAELGDSAVYLCASSPKLLATGGYEQFFGPGTRLTVL.

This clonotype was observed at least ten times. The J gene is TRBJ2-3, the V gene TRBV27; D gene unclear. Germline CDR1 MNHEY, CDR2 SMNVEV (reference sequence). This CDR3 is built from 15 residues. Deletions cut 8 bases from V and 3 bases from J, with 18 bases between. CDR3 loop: CASAPLAEATDTQYF. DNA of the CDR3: TGTGCCAGCGCCCCCCTGGCGGAAGCTACAGATACGCAGTATTTT.

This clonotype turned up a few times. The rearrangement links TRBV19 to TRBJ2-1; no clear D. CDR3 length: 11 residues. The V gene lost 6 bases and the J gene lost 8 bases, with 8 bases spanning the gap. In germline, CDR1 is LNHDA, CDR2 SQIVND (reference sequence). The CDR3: CASSKWDEQFF. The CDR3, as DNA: TGTGCCAGTAGCAAATGGGATGAGCAGTTCTTC.

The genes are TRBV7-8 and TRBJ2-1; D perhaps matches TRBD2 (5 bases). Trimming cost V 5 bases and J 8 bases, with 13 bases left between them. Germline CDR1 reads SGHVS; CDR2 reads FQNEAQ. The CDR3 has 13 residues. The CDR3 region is CASSPGPRDEQFF. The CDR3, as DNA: TGTGCCAGCAGCCCAGGACCGAGGGATGAGCAGTTCTTC.

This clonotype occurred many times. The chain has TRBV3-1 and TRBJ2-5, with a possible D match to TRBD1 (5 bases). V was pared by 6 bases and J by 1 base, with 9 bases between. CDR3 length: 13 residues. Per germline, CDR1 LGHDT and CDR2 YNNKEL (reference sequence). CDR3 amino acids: CASSIRGQETQYF. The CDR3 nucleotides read TGTGCCAGCAGTATAAGGGGCCAAGAGACCCAGTACTTC.

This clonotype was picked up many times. CDR3 nucleotides: TGTGCCAGCAAGCTGAGGATCGGTGATGAGCAGTTCTTC. Protein sequence: CASKLRIGDEQFF. The rearrangement uses TRBV28 and TRBJ2-1; D gene unclear. This CDR3 contains 13 residues. In germline, CDR1 is MDHEN, CDR2 SYDVKM. V lost 7 bases and J lost 8, with 15 bases in between.

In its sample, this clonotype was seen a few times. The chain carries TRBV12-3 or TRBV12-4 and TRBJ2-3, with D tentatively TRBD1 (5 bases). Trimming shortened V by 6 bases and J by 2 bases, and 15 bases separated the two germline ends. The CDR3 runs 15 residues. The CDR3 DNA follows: TGTGCCAGCAGCTGGACAACTAACCCCACAGATACGCAGTATTTT. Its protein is CASSWTTNPTDTQYF.

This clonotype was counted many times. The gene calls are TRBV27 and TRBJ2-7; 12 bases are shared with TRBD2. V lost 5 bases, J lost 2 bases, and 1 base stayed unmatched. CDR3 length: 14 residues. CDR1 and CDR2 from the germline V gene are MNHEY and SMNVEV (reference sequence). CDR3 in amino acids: CASSLAGGPYEQYF. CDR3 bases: TGTGCCAGCAGTCTAGCGGGAGGGCCCTACGAGCAGTACTTC.